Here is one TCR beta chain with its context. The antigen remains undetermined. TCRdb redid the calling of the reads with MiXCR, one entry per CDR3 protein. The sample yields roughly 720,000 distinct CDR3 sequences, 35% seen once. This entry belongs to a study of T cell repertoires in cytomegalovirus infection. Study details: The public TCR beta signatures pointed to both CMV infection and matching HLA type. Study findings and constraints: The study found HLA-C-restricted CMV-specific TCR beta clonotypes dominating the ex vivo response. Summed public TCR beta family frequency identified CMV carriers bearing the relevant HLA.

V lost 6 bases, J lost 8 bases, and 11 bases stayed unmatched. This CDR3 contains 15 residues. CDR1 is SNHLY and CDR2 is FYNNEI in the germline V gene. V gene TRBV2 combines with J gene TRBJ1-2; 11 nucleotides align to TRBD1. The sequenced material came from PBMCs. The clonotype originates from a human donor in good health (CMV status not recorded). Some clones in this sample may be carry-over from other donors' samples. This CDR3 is CASRPGTGGAFGYTF. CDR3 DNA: TGTGCCAGCAGACCGGGGACAGGGGGTGCGTTCGGCTACACCTTC.